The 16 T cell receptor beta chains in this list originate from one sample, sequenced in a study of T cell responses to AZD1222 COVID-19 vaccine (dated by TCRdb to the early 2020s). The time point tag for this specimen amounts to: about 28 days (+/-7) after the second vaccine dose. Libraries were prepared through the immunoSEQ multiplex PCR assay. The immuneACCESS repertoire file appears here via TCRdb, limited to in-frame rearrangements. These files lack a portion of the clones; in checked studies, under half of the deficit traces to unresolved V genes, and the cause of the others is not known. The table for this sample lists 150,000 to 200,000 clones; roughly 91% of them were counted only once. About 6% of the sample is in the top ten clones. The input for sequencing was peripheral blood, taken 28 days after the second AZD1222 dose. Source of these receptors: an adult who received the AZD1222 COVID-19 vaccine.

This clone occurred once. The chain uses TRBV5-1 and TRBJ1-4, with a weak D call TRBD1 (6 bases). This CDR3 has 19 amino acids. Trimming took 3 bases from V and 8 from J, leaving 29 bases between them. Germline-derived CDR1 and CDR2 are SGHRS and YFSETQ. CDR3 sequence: CASSSSGQSVSRAEEKLFF. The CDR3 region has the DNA TGCGCCAGCAGCTCCTCCGGACAGTCGGTTTCCCGGGCTGAGGAAAAACTGTTTTTT.

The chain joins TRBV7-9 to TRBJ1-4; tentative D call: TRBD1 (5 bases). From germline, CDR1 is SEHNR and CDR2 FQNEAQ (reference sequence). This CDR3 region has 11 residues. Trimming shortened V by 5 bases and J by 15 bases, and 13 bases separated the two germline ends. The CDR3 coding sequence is TGTGCCAGCAGCCAGACCGTGGACATGTTTTTT. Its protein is CASSQTVDMFF.

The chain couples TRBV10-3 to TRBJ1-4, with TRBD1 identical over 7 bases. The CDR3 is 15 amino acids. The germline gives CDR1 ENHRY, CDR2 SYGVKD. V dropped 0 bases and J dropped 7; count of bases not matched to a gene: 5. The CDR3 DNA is TGTGCCATCAGTGAGTCGAGACAGGGTGGTGAAAAACTGTTTTTT. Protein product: CAISESRQGGEKLFF.

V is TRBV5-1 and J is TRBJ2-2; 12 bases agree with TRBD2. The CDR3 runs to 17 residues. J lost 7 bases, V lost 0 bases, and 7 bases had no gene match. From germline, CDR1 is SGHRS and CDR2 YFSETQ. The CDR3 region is CASSLGMTSGRFGELFF. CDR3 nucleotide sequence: TGCGCCAGCAGCTTGGGAATGACTAGCGGGAGATTCGGGGAGCTGTTTTTT.

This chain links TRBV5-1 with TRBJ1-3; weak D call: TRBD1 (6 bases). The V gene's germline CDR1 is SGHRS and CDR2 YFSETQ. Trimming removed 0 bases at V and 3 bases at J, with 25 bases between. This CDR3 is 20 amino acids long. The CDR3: CASSLVKDSGDPLYGNTIYF. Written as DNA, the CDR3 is TGCGCCAGCAGCTTGGTAAAGGACAGCGGGGATCCTCTGTATGGAAACACCATATATTTT.

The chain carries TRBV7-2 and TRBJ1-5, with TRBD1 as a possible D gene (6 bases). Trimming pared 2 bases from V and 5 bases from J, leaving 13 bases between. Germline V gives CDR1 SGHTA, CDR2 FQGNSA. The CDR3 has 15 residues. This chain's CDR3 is CASSLYGTKDQPQHF. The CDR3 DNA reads TGTGCCAGCAGCTTATACGGGACAAAGGATCAGCCCCAGCATTTT.

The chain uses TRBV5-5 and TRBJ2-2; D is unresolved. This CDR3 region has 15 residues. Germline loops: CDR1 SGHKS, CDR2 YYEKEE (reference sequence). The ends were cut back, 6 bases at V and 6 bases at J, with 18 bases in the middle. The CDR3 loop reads CASNGRAEIPGELFF. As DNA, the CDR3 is TGTGCCAGCAACGGACGGGCGGAAATTCCCGGGGAGCTGTTTTTT.

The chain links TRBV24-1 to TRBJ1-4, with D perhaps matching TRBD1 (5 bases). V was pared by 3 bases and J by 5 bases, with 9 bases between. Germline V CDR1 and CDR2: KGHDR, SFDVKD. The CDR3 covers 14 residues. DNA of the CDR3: TGTGCCACCAGTGATCGCAGGGTAAATGAAAAACTGTTTTTT. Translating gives CATSDRRVNEKLFF.

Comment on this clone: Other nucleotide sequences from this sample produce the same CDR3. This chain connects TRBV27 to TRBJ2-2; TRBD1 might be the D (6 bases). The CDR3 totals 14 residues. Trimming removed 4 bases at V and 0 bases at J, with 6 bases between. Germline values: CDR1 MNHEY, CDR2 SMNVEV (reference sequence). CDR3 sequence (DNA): TGTGCCAGCAGTTGGGACACGAACACCGGGGAGCTGTTTTTT. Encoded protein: CASSWDTNTGELFF.

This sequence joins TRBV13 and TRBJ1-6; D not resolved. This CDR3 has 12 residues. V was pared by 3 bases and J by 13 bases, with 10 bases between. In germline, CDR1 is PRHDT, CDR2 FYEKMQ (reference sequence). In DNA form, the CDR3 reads TGTGCCAGCAGCTTTGGCATAAGTCCCCTCCACTTT. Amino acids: CASSFGISPLHF.

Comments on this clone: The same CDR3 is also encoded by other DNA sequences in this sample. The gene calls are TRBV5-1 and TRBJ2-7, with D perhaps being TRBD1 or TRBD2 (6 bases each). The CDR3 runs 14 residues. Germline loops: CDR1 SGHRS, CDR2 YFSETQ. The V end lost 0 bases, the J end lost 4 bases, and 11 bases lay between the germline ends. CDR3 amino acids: CASSLDRDSYEQYF. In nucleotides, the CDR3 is TGCGCCAGCAGCTTGGACAGGGACTCTTACGAGCAGTACTTC.

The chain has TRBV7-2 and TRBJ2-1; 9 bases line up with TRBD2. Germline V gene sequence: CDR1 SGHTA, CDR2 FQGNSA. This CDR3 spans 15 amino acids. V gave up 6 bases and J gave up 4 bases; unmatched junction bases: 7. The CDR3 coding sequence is TGTGCCAGCAGTCGTCTAGCGGGACCGTACAATGAGCAGTTCTTC. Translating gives CASSRLAGPYNEQFF.

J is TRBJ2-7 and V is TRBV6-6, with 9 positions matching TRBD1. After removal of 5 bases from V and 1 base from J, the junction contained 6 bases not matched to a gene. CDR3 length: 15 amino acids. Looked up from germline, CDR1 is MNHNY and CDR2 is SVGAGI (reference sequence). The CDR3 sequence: CASSNRDRVSYEQYF. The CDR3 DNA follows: TGTGCCAGCAGTAACCGGGACAGGGTATCCTACGAGCAGTACTTC.

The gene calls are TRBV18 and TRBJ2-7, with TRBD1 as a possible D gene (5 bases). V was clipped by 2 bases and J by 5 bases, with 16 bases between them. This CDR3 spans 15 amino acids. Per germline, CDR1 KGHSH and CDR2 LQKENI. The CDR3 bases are TGTGCCAGCTCACCAAGAACAGGCGCATCGGACGAGCAGTACTTC. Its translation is CASSPRTGASDEQYF.

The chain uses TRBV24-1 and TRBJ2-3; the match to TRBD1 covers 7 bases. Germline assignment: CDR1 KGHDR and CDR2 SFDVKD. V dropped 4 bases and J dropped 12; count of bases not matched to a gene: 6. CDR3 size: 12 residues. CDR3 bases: TGTGCCACCAGTGACCAGGACAGGCATCAGTATTTT. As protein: CATSDQDRHQYF.

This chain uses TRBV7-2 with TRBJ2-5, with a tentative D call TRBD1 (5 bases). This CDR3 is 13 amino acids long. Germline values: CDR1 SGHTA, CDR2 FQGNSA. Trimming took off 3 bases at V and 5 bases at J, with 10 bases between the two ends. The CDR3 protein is CASSFNRIETQYF. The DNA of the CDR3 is TGTGCCAGCAGCTTCAACAGGATCGAGACCCAGTACTTC.